What follows are 6 T cell receptor beta chains derived from one specimen sequenced in a study of T cells after somatic rescue of genetic block. Produced via immunoSEQ multiplex PCR; TCRdb's table is partial and in-frame only. Among roughly 120,000 clones listed, 75% to 95% were seen once. Sequenced: peripheral blood mononuclear cells (PBMCs). Receptors were obtained from a woman younger than 35.

The chain is built from TRBV5-4 and TRBJ1-2; D remains ambiguous. Germline CDR1 SGHNT, CDR2 YYREEE (reference sequence). Trimming shortened V by 4 bases and J by 4 bases, and 11 bases separated the two germline ends. The CDR3 covers 13 residues. CDR3 sequence: CASSPDFGYGYTF. In DNA form, the CDR3 reads TGTGCCAGCAGCCCCGATTTCGGCTATGGCTACACCTTC. The full variable domain, its missing parts supplied by reference TRBV5-4 and TRBJ1-2, is ETGVTQSPTHLIKTRGQQVTLRCSSQSGHNTVSWYQQALGQGPQFIFQYYREEENGRGNFPPRFSGLQFPNYSSELNVNALELDDSALYLCASSPDFGYGYTFGSGTRLTVV.

This clone was observed a few times. This chain connects TRBV5-5 to TRBJ1-2; D gene uncertain. V lost 4 bases and J 4 bases, leaving 17 bases between the germline ends. In germline, CDR1 is SGHKS, CDR2 YYEKEE (reference sequence). The CDR3 runs to 15 residues. In nucleotides, the CDR3 is TGTGCCAGCAGCCCTAACTATGGACGGCTCTATGGCTACACCTTC. Translation gives CASSPNYGRLYGYTF.

The chain combines TRBV4-2 with TRBJ1-4; possible D gene TRBD1, 5 bases. The germline V and J ends were trimmed by 4 bases and 8 bases, with 20 bases remaining between them. Germline V lookup: CDR1 LGHNA, CDR2 YNFKEQ. The CDR3 extends over 16 amino acids. The CDR3: CASSLRTGTGDEKLFF. CDR3 DNA: TGTGCCAGCAGCCTCCGAACCGGGACCGGGGACGAAAAACTGTTTTTT.

The chain employs TRBV7-2 and TRBJ1-2; no clear D. Trimming left V 8 bases short and J 6 bases short, with 19 bases between. Germline CDR1 and CDR2: SGHTA and FQGNSA. The CDR3 runs to 14 residues. The CDR3 region has the DNA TGTGCCAGCGGGTACGGACCGCGGGTGGATGGCTACACCTTC. Translation gives CASGYGPRVDGYTF.

This rearrangement joins TRBV27 to TRBJ2-7; TRBD1 matches at 7 bases. The V gene end was trimmed by 5 bases and the J gene end by 9 bases; junction bases not matched to a gene: 19. The CDR3 sequence is 16 residues long. Per the germline V gene, CDR1 is MNHEY and CDR2 is SMNVEV (reference sequence). The CDR3 here is CASSPSGQRNPRAQYF. The CDR3 DNA sequence: TGTGCCAGCAGTCCCTCGGGACAGCGGAATCCCCGCGCGCAGTACTTC.

The V gene is TRBV5-1, the J gene TRBJ2-7; a weak D match, TRBD1 (5 bases). The CDR3 covers 13 residues. CDR1 is SGHRS, CDR2 YFSETQ, per germline. The V end lost 7 bases, the J end lost 0 bases, and 11 bases lay between the germline ends. The CDR3 is CASRKGFSYEQYF. The CDR3 bases are TGCGCCAGCCGAAAGGGGTTCTCCTACGAGCAGTACTTC.